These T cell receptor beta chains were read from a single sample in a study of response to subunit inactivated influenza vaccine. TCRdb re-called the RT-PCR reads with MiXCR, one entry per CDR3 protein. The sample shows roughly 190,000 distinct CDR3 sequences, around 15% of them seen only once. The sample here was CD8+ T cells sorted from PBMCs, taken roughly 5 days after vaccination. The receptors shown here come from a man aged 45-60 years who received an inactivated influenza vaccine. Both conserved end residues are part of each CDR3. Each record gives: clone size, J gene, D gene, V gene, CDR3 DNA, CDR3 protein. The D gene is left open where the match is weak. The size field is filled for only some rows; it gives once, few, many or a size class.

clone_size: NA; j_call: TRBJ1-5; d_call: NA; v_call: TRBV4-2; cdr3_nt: TGTGCCAGCAGCCAAGCTACGACTAGCAATCAGCCCCAGCATTTT; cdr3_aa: CASSQATTSNQPQHF
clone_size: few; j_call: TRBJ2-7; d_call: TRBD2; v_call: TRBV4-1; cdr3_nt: TGCGCCAGCAGCCAAGGTAGCGGGAGTACTTGGGAGCAGTACTTC; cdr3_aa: CASSQGSGSTWEQYF
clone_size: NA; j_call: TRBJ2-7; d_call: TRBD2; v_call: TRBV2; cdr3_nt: TGTGCCAGCAGGCCTGTAACTAGCGGGGGCAACTACGAGCAGTACTTC; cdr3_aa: CASRPVTSGGNYEQYF
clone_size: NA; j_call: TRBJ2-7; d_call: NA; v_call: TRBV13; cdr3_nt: TGTGCCAGCAGCTTTAGTGGGAGCCGGAAATCCTACGAGCAGTACTTC; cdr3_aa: CASSFSGSRKSYEQYF
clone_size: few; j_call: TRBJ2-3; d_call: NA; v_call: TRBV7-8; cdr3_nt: TGTGCCAGCAGCTTAGAGGAGAGGTACACAGATACGCAGTATTTT; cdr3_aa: CASSLEERYTDTQYF
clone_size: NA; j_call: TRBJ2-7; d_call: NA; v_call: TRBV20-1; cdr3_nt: TGCAGTGCTACTGAAATGAGCTACGAGCAGTACTTC; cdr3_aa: CSATEMSYEQYF
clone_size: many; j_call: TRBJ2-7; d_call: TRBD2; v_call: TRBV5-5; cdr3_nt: TGTGCCAGCAGCCCCCCCCTCTGGACTAGCGAGAACTACGAGCAGTACTTC; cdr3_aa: CASSPPLWTSENYEQYF
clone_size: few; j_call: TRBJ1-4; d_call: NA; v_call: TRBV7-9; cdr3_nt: TGTGCCAGCAGCTTCCCAGCGGGCCCCCCTTCGGAAAAACTGTTTTTT; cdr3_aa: CASSFPAGPPSEKLFF
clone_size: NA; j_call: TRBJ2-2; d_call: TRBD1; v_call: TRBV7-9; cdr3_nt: TGTGCCAGCAGCCACAGGGGGCAGGACACCGGGGAGCTGTTTTTT; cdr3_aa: CASSHRGQDTGELFF
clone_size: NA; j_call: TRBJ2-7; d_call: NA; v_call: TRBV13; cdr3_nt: TGTGCCTGCAGCTTAGGAACAGGGAACTACGAGCAGTACTTC; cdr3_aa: CACSLGTGNYEQYF
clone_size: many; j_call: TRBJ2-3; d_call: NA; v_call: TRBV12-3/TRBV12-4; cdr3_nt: TGTGCCAGCAGTCCACAGACAGGACTCGGCACAGATACGCAGTATTTT; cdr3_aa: CASSPQTGLGTDTQYF
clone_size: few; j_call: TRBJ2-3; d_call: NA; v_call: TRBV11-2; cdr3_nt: TGTGCCAGCAGCCCCGGGACTCTCTATACGCAGTATTTT; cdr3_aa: CASSPGTLYTQYF
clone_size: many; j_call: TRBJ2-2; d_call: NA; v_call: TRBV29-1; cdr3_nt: TGCAGCGTTGCTGCGAACACCGGGGAGCTGTTTTTT; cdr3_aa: CSVAANTGELFF
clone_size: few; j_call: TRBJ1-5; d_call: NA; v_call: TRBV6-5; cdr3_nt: TGTGCCAGCAGTTACTCGGGGTCCCAGGGCAATCAGCCCCAGCATTTT; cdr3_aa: CASSYSGSQGNQPQHF
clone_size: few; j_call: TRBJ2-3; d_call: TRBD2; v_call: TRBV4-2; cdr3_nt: TGTGCCAGCAGCCATCATAGCGGGGGCCGCACTTTGGATACGCAGTATTTT; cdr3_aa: CASSHHSGGRTLDTQYF
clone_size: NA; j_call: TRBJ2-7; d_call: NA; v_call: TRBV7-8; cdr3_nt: TGTGCCAGCAGTCCTCGAGGCAGCGACAGATTCTACGAGCAGTACTTC; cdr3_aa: CASSPRGSDRFYEQYF
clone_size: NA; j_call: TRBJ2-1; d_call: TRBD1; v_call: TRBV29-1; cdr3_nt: TGCAGCGTCCCGGGACAGGGGGCCTACAATGAGCAGTTCTTC; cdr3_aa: CSVPGQGAYNEQFF
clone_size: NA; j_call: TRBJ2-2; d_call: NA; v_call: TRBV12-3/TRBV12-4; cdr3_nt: TGTGCCAGCAGTTCGGCCCCAGGGAACACCGGGGAGCTGTTTTTT; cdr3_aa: CASSSAPGNTGELFF
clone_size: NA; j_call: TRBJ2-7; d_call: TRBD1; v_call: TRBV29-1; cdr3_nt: TGCAGCGTTGAGGGTTTCGGGACAGCCTACGAGCAGTACTTC; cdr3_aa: CSVEGFGTAYEQYF
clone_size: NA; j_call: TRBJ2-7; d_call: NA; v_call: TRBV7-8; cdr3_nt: TGTGCCAGCAGCCCCTCCGGGACCGTTGCTGGGGAGCAGTACTTC; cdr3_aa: CASSPSGTVAGEQYF
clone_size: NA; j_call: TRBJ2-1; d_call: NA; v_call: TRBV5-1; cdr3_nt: TGCGCCAGCAGCTTGCTAGCGGACCCCGAGAGGGGGTTCAATGAGCAGTTCTTC; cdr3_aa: CASSLLADPERGFNEQFF
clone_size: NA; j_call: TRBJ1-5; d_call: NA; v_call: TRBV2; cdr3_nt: TGTGCCAGCAGTTTTCAAACGACAGTCAATCAGCCCCAGCATTTT; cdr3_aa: CASSFQTTVNQPQHF
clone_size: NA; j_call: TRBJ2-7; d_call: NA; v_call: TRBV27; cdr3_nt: TGTGCCAGCAGTTTATATGGAAGTACGACCGAGCAGTACTTC; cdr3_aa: CASSLYGSTTEQYF
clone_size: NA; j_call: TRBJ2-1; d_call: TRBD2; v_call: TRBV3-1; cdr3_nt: TGTGCCAGCAGCCAAGGACTAGCCCATGAGCAGTTCTTC; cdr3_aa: CASSQGLAHEQFF
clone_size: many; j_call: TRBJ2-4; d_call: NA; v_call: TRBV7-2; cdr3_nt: TGTGCCAGCGTAGCGCGGGACGCCCTAGCCAAAAACATTCAGTACTTC; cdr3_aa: CASVARDALAKNIQYF
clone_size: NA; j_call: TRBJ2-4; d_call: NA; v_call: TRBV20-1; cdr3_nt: TGCAGTGCTAGGGACGGGGGAAACATTCAGTACTTC; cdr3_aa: CSARDGGNIQYF
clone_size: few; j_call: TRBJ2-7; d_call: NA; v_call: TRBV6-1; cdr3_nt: TGTGCCAGCAGGGAGTTTGGGGGAGCCGAGCAGTACTTC; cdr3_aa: CASREFGGAEQYF
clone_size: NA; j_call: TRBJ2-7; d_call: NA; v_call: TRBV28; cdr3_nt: TGTGCCAGCAGACCGGGGGCCCCTCCCGAGCAGTACTTC; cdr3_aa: CASRPGAPPEQYF
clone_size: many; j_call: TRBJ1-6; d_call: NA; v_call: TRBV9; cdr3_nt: TGTGCCAGCAGCGTAACGGGGGGCAGATCACCCCTCCACTTT; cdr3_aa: CASSVTGGRSPLHF
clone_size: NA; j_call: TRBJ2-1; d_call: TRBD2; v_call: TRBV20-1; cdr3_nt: TGCAGTGCTCAAGCGGGGGGGCCCGGTAATGAGCAGTTCTTC; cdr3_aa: CSAQAGGPGNEQFF
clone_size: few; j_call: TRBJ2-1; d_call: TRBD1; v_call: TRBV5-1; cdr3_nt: TGCGCCAGCAGCTCTTGGACAGGGGCTACTGAGCAGTTCTTC; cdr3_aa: CASSSWTGATEQFF
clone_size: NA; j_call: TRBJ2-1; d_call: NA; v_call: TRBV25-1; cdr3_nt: TGTGCCATCAGTGAATTTCAGGGGCCCTACAATGAGCAGTTCTTC; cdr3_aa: CAISEFQGPYNEQFF
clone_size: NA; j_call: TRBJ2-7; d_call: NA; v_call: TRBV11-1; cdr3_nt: TGTGCCAGCAGCTTACTAGGCAGCCCTTCCTACGAGCAGTACTTC; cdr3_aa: CASSLLGSPSYEQYF
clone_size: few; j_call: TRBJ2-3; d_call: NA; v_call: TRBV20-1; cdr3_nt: TGCAGTGCTAGAGATCTTTCGACAGAAGATACGCAGTATTTT; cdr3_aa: CSARDLSTEDTQYF
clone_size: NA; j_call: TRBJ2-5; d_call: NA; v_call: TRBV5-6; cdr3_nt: TGTGCCAGCAGCTACGGAGACAGCCAAGAGACCCAGTACTTC; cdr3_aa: CASSYGDSQETQYF
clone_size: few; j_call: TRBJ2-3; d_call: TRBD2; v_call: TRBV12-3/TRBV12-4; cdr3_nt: TGTGCCAGCAGCCCTAGCGGGGGCGGGTATACGCAGTATTTT; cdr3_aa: CASSPSGGGYTQYF
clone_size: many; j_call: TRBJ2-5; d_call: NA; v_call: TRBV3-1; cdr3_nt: TGTGCCAGCAGCCAAGGCTATACTAATGGAGTCGAGACCCAGTACTTC; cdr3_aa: CASSQGYTNGVETQYF
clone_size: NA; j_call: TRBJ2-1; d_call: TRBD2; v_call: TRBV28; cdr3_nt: TGTGCCAGCAGACCCCGGACTAGCGGGAGGATCGAGCAGTTCTTC; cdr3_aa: CASRPRTSGRIEQFF
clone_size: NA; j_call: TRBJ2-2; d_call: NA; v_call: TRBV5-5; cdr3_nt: TGTGCCAGCGGCCCGGGGCCAGCCACCGGGGAGCTGTTTTTT; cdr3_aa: CASGPGPATGELFF
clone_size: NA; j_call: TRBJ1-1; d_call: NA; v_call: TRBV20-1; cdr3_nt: TGCAGTGCTAGTGCGCATATGAACACTGAAGCTTTCTTT; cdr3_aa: CSASAHMNTEAFF
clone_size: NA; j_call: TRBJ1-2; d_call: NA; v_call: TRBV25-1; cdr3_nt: TGTGCCAGCAGTGATTCCAGGGACTATGGCTACACCTTC; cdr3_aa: CASSDSRDYGYTF
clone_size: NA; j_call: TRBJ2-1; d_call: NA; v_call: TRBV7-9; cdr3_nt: TGTGCCAGCAGCCGGGCGCCACGAAGGGATGAGCAGTTCTTC; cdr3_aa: CASSRAPRRDEQFF
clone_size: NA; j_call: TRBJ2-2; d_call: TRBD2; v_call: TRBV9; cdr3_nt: TGTGCCAGCGCGGGACTAGCACCCGGGGAGCTGTTTTTT; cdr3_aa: CASAGLAPGELFF
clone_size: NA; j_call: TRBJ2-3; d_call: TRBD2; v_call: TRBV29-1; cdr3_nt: TGCAGCGTGACGGAACTAGCGGGAGGCTCCTCGATCACAGATACGCAGTATTTT; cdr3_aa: CSVTELAGGSSITDTQYF
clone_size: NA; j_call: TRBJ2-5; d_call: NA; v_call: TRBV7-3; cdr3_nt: TGTGCCAGCAGCCAAGGGACGTTTGAGACCCAGTACTTC; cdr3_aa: CASSQGTFETQYF
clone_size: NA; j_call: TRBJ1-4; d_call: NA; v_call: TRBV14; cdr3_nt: TGTGCCAGCAGCCAAGTTGGCCGGGATAATGAAAAACTGTTTTTT; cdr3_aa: CASSQVGRDNEKLFF
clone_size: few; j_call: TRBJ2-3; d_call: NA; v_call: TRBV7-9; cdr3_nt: TGTGCCAGCAGCTTAGCAGGGCCGGTAGATACGCAGTATTTT; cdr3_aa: CASSLAGPVDTQYF
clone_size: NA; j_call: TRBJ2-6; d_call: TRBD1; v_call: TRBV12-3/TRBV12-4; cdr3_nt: TGTGCCAGCAGTTCGACAGGGGGCTCTGGGGCCAACGTCCTGACTTTC; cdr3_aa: CASSSTGGSGANVLTF
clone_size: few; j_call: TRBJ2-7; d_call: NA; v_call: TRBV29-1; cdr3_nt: TGCAGCGTTGAAGTGGACACCTCCTACGAGCAGTACTTC; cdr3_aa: CSVEVDTSYEQYF
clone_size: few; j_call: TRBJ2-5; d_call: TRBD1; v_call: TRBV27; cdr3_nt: TGTGCCAGCAGTACAGGGGGCGGGGAGACCCAGTACTTC; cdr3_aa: CASSTGGGETQYF
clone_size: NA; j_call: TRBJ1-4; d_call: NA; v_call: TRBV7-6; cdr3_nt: TGTGCCAGCAGCTTAACGGAGGGAGGGAAGGAAAAACTGTTTTTT; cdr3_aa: CASSLTEGGKEKLFF
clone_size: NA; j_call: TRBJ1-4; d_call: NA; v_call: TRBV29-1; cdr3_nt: TGCAGCGTTGTTTTGACTAATGAAAAACTGTTTTTT; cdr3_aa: CSVVLTNEKLFF
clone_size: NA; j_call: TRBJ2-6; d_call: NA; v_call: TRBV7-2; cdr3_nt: TGTGCCAGCAGCTTAGTGGAGTTCTCTGGGGCCAACGTCCTGACTTTC; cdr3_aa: CASSLVEFSGANVLTF
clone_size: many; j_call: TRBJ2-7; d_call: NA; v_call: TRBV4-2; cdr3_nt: TGTGCCAGCAGCCAAGAGTCCAGTAGCTCCTACGAGCAGTACTTC; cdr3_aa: CASSQESSSSYEQYF
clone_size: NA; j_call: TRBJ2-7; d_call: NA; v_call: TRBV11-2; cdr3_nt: TGTGCCAGCAGCCCGAGACTATTCTCCTACGAGCAGTACTTC; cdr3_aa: CASSPRLFSYEQYF
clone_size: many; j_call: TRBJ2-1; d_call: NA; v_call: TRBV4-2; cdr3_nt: TGTGCCAGCAGCCAAGATCCCCCGTCCTTGTCCGGCGGTGAGCAGTTCTTC; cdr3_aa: CASSQDPPSLSGGEQFF
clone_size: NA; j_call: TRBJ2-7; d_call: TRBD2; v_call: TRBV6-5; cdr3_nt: TGTGCCAGCAGTTCTCCTCGGACTAGCGGGGCCTACGAGCAGTACTTC; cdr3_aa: CASSSPRTSGAYEQYF